The 3 T cell receptor beta chains in this list originate from one sample, sequenced in a study of blood T cell repertoires in COVID-19. Here immunoSEQ multiplex PCR was the method, and the copy in TCRdb shows in-frame clones only, minus some. Found here are roughly 250,000 clones, approximately 80% of them singletons; the top ten hold approximately 9%. The sequencing input was peripheral blood. These TCRs come from a human donor in a cohort sampled during active COVID-19.

V and J are TRBV6-6 and TRBJ2-7; 7 nucleotides match TRBD2. The ends lost 10 bases at V and 1 base at J; junction bases unmatched: 10. The CDR3 runs to 14 residues. CDR1 MNHNY and CDR2 SVGAGI come from the germline V gene (reference sequence). CDR3 in amino acids: CATMRGGRSYEQYF. The CDR3 DNA reads as TGTGCCACCATGAGGGGCGGGAGATCCTACGAGCAGTACTTC.

J is TRBJ2-5 and V is TRBV20-1, with 8 bases fitting TRBD2. This CDR3 is 17 amino acids long. Per germline, CDR1 DFQATT and CDR2 SNEGSKA (reference sequence). V was clipped by 3 bases and J by 8 bases; unmatched bases: 20. CDR3 loop: CSASRGDAPGLGETQYF. In DNA form, the CDR3 reads TGCAGTGCTAGTCGGGGAGACGCGCCGGGACTAGGGGAAACCCAGTACTTC.

The chain is built from TRBV6-5 and TRBJ1-4, with 7 bases that match TRBD1. The CDR3 has 13 amino acids. In germline, CDR1 is MNHEY, CDR2 SVGAGI. The J segment lost 7 bases and the V segment lost 6 bases, leaving 5 bases of the junction unmatched. CDR3 region: CASSSDRVEKLFF. CDR3 in DNA: TGTGCCAGCAGCTCTGACAGGGTTGAAAAACTGTTTTTT.